This entry is about one T cell receptor beta chain. Authors' data handling: Estimated nucleated cell counts came from reference gene primer amplification. Assay: immunoSEQ multiplex PCR; the TCRdb copy retains only in-frame clones and omits some. V, J and clone size derive from that table, while D and trimming were established from the DNA sequence. The sample lists 90,000 to 120,000 clones; around 90% were seen once. These data belong to a study of blood T cell repertoires in COVID-19. This CDR3 region has 18 residues. J lost 2 bases, V lost 5 bases, and 14 bases had no gene match. CDR1 SGHTS and CDR2 YDEGEE come from the germline V gene.

The chain has TRBV5-8 and TRBJ1-5, with 9 nucleotides matching TRBD1. Sequenced input: peripheral blood. This clonotype was obtained from a human donor in a cohort sampled during active COVID-19. CDR3: CASRQQVTGGRGNQPQHF. The CDR3 region has the DNA TGTGCCAGCAGACAACAGGTTACAGGGGGCCGTGGCAATCAGCCCCAGCATTTT.